These T cell receptor delta chains were read from a single sample in a study of gammadelta T cells in human blood. TCRdb reapplied CATT to the RT-PCR reads. This table has roughly 550 delta-chain clones, roughly 31% appearing once. Sequencing input: Vgamma9Vdelta2 gamma-delta T cells from adult blood. These receptors all stem from a human donor. The CDR3 runs from the conserved cysteine through the conserved F or W. The D gene is left open where the match is weak. A clone size is listed for some rows: how often the clone was seen (once, few, many), or a class if it is expanded.

TRDV2,TRDD3,TRDJ1,.,CACDTLGDTRTDKLIF,TGTGCCTGTGACACGCTGGGGGATACGCGAACCGATAAACTCATCTTT
TRDV2,.,TRDJ1,hyperexpanded,CACDTLGMYTDKLIF,TGTGCCTGTGACACCCTAGGGATGTACACCGATAAACTCATCTTT
TRDV2,TRDD3,TRDJ1,large,CACDSLGGIRNTDKLIF,TGTGCCTGTGACTCCCTAGGGGGGATACGAAACACCGATAAACTCATCTTT
TRDV2,TRDD3,TRDJ1,large,CACDTVGGYAATDKLIF,TGTGCCTGTGACACCGTTGGGGGATACGCGGCCACCGATAAACTCATCTTT
TRDV2,TRDD3,TRDJ1,large,CACDRLLGGGSLYTDKLIF,TGTGCCTGTGACCGGCTTCTGGGTGGGGGATCCTTGTACACCGATAAACTCATCTTT
TRDV2,TRDD3,TRDJ1,medium-sized,CACDTLLRGIHNTDKLIF,TGTGCCTGTGACACCCTACTCCGGGGGATACACAACACCGATAAACTCATCTTT
TRDV2,.,TRDJ1,large,CACDPIGTGDTDKLIF,TGTGCCTGTGACCCCATAGGGACCGGGGACACCGATAAACTCATCTTT
TRDV2,.,TRDJ1,few,CACDTGNFPTELTGDSRVKLIF,TGTGCCTGTGACACCGGAAACTTTCCTACAGAACTTACTGGGGATTCGCGGGTGAAACTCATCTTT
TRDV2,TRDD3,TRDJ3,medium-sized,CACDSVLGDFSSWDTRQMFF,TGTGCCTGTGACAGCGTACTGGGGGACTTTAGCTCCTGGGACACCCGACAGATGTTTTTC
TRDV2,TRDD3,TRDJ3,hyperexpanded,CACDTVMGDTWDTRQMFF,TGTGCCTGTGACACCGTGATGGGGGATACGTGGGACACCCGACAGATGTTTTTC
TRDV2,.,TRDJ1,large,CACDGLLGNTDKLIF,TGTGCCTGTGACGGACTACTGGGAAACACCGATAAACTCATCTTT
TRDV2,TRDD3,TRDJ3,.,CACDSILGESSWDTRQMFF,TGTGCCTGTGACTCAATTCTGGGGGAGAGCTCCTGGGACACCCGACAGATGTTTTTC
TRDV2,TRDD3,TRDJ1,large,CACDTLETGGSSEDTDKLIF,TGTGCCTGTGACACCCTTGAAACTGGGGGATCCTCCGAGGACACCGATAAACTCATCTTT
TRDV2,TRDD3,TRDJ1,large,CACDTLHTGDDLTDKLIF,TGTGCCTGTGACACTTTGCACACTGGGGATGACTTGACCGATAAACTCATCTTT
TRDV2,TRDD3,TRDJ1,large,CACDTVSVGDTRNTDKLIF,TGTGCCTGTGACACCGTCTCAGTGGGGGATACGCGCAACACCGATAAACTCATCTTT
TRDV2,TRDD3,TRDJ1,.,CACDPLLGDTRYTDKLIF,TGTGCCTGTGATCCTCTACTGGGGGATACGAGGTACACTGATAAACTCATCTTT
TRDV2,TRDD3,TRDJ1,.,CACDTLVLGESDKLIF,TGTGCCTGTGACACCCTCGTACTGGGGGAGTCCGATAAACTCATCTTT
TRDV2,.,TRDJ1,.,CACDTLGIHTDKLIF,TGTGCCTGTGACACGCTGGGGATCCACACCGATAAACTCATCTTT
TRDV2,TRDD3,TRDJ1,large,CACDTLTGGEYYTDKLIF,TGTGCCTGTGACACCCTGACTGGGGGAGAATATTACACCGATAAACTCATCTTT
TRDV2,TRDD3,TRDJ1,once,CACDGLGDTDKLIF,TGTGCCTGTGACGGACTGGGGGATACTGATAAACTCATCTTT